This TCR beta chain was captured in a study of blood T cell repertoires in COVID-19. Method: immunoSEQ multiplex PCR; TCRdb's copy keeps in-frame clones and lacks some. Found here are approximately 150,000 clones, approximately 83% of them singletons; the top ten hold roughly 11%. The V gene's germline CDR1 is KGHSH and CDR2 LQKENI. Deletions cut 8 bases from V and 0 bases from J, with 19 bases between. This CDR3 has 16 residues. The receptor's source is a man between 65 and 79 years old with active or convalescent COVID-19. The J gene is TRBJ1-1, the V gene TRBV18, with TRBD1 as a possible D gene (5 bases). Sequencing was performed on peripheral blood. The CDR3 sequence: CASGEDQGRVNTEAFF. CDR3 nucleotide sequence: TGTGCCAGCGGGGAAGACCAGGGAAGGGTGAACACTGAAGCTTTCTTT.